The clone carrying this T cell receptor (beta chain) was detected only once. The antigen remains unidentified. The protocol was immunoSEQ multiplex PCR, while the TCRdb copy is restricted to in-frame clones and leaves out a portion. The sample lists around 53,000 clones, more than 75% occurring once. The V end lost 6 bases, the J end lost 1 base, and 3 bases lay between the germline ends. Germline V gene sequence: CDR1 SGHTA, CDR2 FQGNSA. The CDR3 runs to 11 residues. These data come from a study of chemoradiotherapy in HPV16-positive cancers. General study findings and limits: The functional HPV-specific definition rests on just a couple of HPV16-positive patients. For HPV16-positive patients, expanding HPV-responsive T cells associated with longer recurrence-free survival. Non-HPV-specific T cells did not expand in tumors during treatment, whereas candidate HPV-specific clones and E7-related motifs did.

Samples were taken several times over chemoradiotherapy. The receptor's source is a human donor with HPV-associated anogenital cancer. The sequenced sample was blood, obtained from a patient who underwent chemoradiotherapy. The chain joins TRBV7-2 to TRBJ1-2; D unclear. The CDR3 DNA reads as TGTGCCAGCAGTCATAACTATGGCTACACCTTC. Residues: CASSHNYGYTF.